This T cell receptor (beta chain) was profiled in a study of response to subunit inactivated influenza vaccine. Study findings and constraints: Seasonal influenza vaccination, on each occasion, was suggested by the authors to recruit few new T cells.

This clonotype was recorded at least ten times. Antigen: not known. TCRdb re-analysed the RT-PCR reads in MiXCR, keeping a single row per CDR3 protein. The sample yields 500,000 to 550,000 distinct CDR3 sequences, 7.6% seen once. Germline loops: CDR1 MDHEN, CDR2 SYDVKM. The V end was cut by 4 bases, the J end by 7 bases, with 13 bases between. The CDR3 is 13 amino acids. The sequence derives from a man aged 50-75 years who received an inactivated influenza vaccine. V gene TRBV28 combines with J gene TRBJ1-2, with D perhaps TRBD1 (6 bases). This material consisted of PBMCs from blood, taken about 24 months after vaccination. CDR3 DNA: TGTGCCAGCAGTTATGGAGGGGGAATTGGCTACACCTTC. This sequence encodes CASSYGGGIGYTF.